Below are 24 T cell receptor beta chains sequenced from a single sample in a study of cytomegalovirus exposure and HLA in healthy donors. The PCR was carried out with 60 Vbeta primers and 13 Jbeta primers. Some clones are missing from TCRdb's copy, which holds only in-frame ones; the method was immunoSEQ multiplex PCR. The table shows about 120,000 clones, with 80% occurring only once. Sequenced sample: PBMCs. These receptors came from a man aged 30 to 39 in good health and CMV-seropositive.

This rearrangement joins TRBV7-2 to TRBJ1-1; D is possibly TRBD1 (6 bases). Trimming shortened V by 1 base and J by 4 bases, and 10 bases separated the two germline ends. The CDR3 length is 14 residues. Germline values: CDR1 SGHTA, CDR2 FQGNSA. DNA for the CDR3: TGTGCCAGCAGCTTAGAGGGAGGGGGCACTGAAGCTTTCTTT. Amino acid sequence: CASSLEGGGTEAFF.

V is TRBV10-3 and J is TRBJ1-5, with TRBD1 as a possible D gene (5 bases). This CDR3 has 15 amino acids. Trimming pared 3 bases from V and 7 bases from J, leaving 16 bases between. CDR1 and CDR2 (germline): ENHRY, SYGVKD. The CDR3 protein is CAISDVGPAGQPQHF. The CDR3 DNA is TGTGCCATCAGTGACGTGGGACCTGCGGGACAGCCCCAGCATTTT.

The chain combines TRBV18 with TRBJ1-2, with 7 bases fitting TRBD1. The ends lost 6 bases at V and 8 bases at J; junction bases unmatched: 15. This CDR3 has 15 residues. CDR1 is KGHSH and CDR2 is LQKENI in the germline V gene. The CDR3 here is CASSPTGSWQNGYTF. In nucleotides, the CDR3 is TGTGCCAGCTCGCCGACAGGGTCGTGGCAAAACGGCTACACCTTC.

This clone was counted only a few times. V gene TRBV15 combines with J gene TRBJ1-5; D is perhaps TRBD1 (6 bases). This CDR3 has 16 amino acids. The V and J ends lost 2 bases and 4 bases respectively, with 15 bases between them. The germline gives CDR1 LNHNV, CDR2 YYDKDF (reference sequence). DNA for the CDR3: TGTGCCACCAGCAGATACAGGGTCCAGTCTAATCAGCCCCAGCATTTT. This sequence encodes CATSRYRVQSNQPQHF.

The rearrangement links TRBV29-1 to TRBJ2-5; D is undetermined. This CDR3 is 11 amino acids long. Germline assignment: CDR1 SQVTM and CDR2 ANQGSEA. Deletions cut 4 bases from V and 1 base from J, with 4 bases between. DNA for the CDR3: TGCAGCGTTGGCAGCCAAGAGACCCAGTACTTC. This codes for CSVGSQETQYF.

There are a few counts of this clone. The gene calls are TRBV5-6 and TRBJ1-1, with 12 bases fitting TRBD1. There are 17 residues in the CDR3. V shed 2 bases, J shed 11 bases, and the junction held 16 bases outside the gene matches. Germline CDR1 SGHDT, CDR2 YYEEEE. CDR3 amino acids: CASSFPVPGQGAGTAFF. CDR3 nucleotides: TGTGCCAGCAGCTTTCCGGTACCGGGACAGGGGGCCGGAACGGCTTTCTTT.

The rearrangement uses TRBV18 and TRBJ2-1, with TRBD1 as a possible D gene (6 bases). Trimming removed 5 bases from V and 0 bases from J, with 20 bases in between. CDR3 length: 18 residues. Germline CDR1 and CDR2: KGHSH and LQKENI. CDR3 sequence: CASSSLISTGSSYNEQFF. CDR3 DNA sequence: TGTGCCAGCTCATCTCTAATATCGACAGGAAGCTCCTACAATGAGCAGTTCTTC.

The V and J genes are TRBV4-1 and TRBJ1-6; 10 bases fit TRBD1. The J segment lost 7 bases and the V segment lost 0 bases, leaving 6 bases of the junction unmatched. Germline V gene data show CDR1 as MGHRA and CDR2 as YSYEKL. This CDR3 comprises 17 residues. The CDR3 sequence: CASSQEELDRGNSPLHF. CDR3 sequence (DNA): TGCGCCAGCAGCCAAGAGGAATTGGACAGGGGGAATTCACCCCTCCACTTT.

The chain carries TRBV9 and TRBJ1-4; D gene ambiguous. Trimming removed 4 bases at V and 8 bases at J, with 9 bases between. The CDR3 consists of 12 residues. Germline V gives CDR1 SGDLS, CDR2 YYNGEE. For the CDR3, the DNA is TGTGCCAGCAGCTTCGGAGGGGAAAAACTGTTTTTT. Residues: CASSFGGEKLFF.

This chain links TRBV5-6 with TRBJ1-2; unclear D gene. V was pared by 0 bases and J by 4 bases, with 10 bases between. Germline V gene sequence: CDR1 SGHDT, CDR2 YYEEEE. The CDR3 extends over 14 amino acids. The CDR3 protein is CASSLVGRGYGYTF. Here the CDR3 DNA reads TGTGCCAGCAGCTTGGTCGGCAGAGGCTATGGCTACACCTTC.

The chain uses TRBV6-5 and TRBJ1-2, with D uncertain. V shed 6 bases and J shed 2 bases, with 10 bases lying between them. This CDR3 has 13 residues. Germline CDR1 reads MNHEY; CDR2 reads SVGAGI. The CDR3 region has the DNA TGTGCCAGCAGGAGGGTAGCCAACTATGGCTACACCTTC. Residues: CASRRVANYGYTF.

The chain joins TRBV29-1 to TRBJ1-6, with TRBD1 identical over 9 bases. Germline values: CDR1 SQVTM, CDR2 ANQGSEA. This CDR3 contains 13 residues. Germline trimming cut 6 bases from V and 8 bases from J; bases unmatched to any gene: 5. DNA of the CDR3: TGCAGCGTCGCGACAGGGGGAGATTCACCCCTCCACTTT. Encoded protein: CSVATGGDSPLHF.

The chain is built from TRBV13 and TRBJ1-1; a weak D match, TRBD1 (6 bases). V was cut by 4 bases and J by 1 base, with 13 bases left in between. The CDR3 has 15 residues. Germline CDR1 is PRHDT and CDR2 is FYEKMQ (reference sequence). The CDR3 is CASSSRQVGNTEAFF. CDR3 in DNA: TGTGCCAGCAGCTCTAGACAGGTGGGGAACACTGAAGCTTTCTTT.

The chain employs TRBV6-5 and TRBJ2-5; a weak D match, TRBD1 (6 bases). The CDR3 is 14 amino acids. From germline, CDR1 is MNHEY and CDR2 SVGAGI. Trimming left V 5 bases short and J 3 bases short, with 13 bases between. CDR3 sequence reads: CASSEVAGEETQYF. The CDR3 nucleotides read TGTGCCAGCAGTGAAGTAGCAGGGGAAGAGACCCAGTACTTC.

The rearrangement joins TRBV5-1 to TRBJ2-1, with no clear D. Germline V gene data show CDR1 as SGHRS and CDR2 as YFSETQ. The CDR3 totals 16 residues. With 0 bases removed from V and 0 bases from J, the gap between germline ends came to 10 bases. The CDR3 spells CASSLGSSSSYNEQFF. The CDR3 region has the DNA TGCGCCAGCAGCTTGGGTTCGTCGAGCTCCTACAATGAGCAGTTCTTC.

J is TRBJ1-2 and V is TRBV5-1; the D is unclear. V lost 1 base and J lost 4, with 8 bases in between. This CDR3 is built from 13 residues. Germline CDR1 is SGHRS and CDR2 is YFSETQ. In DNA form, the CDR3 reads TGCGCCAGCAGCTTGCGCCCCAGCTATGGCTACACCTTC. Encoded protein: CASSLRPSYGYTF.

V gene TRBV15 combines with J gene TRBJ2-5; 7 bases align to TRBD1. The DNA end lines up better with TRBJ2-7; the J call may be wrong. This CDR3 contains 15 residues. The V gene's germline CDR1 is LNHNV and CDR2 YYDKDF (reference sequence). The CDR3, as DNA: TGTGCCACCAGCAGAGACCAGGGACAGCAGTACGAGCAGTACTTC. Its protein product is CATSRDQGQQYEQYF.

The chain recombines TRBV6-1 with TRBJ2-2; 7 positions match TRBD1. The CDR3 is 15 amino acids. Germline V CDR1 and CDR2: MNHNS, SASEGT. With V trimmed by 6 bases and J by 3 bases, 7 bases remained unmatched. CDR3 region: CASRAGGPDTGELFF. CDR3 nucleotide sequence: TGTGCCAGCAGGGCAGGGGGTCCGGACACCGGGGAGCTGTTTTTT.

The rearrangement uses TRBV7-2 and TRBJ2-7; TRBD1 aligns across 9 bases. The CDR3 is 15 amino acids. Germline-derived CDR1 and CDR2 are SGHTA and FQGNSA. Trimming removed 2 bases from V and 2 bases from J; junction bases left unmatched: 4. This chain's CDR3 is CASSLLGQGPYEQYF. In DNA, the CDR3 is TGTGCCAGCAGCTTATTGGGACAGGGACCCTACGAGCAGTACTTC.

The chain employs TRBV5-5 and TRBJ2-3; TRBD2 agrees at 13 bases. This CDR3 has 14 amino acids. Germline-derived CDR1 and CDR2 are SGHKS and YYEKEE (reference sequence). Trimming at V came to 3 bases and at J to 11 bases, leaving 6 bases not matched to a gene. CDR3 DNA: TGTGCCAGCAGCTCCCGACTAGCGGGGGGCCGGCAGTATTTT. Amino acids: CASSSRLAGGRQYF.

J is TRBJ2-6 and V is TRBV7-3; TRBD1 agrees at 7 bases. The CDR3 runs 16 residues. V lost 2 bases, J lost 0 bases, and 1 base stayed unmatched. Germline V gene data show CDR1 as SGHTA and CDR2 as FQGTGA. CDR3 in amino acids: CASSLEGASGANVLTF. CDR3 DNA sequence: TGTGCCAGCAGCTTAGAGGGGGCCTCTGGGGCCAACGTCCTGACTTTC.

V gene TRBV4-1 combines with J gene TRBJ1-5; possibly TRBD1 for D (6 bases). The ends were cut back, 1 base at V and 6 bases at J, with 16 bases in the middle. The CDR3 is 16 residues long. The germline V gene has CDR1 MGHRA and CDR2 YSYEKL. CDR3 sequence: CASSQVLVGGRQPQHF. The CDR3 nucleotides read TGCGCCAGCAGCCAAGTCCTCGTCGGGGGGCGTCAGCCCCAGCATTTT.

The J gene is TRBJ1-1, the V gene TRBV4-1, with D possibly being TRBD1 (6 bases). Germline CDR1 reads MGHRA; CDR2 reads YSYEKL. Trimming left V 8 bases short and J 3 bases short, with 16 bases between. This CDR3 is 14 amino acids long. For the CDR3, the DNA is TGCGCCAGCGGAAGAGGGGGTAGGGACACTGAAGCTTTCTTT. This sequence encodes CASGRGGRDTEAFF.

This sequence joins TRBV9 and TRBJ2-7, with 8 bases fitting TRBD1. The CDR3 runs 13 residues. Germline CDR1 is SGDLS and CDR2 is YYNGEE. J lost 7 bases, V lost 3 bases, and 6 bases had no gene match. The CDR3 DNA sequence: TGTGCCAGCAGCGGGCACAGGGGGGAAGAGCAGTACTTC. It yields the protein CASSGHRGEEQYF.